The 27 T cell receptor beta chains presented below share a single source sample, sequenced in a study of immune evolution from preneoplasia to lung adenocarcinoma. TCRdb's table, derived via immunoSEQ multiplex PCR, lists solely in-frame clones and lacks some. The sample carries 4,000 to 5,000 clones, roughly 80% recorded once. Specimen: FFPE minimally invasive lung adenocarcinoma tissue. The receptor source for this set is an older person with lung adenocarcinoma.

The genes are TRBV19 and TRBJ2-3; D not resolved. The V gene's germline CDR1 is LNHDA and CDR2 SQIVND (reference sequence). V was clipped by 5 bases and J by 6 bases, with 15 bases between them. CDR3 length: 14 residues. The CDR3 here is CASSPRTQSDTQYF. The CDR3 nucleotides read TGTGCCAGTAGTCCCCGTACTCAAAGCGATACGCAGTATTTT.

By its share, this clone is large. This chain uses TRBV6-1 with TRBJ1-2; D ambiguous. The length of the CDR3 is 14 residues. V lost 1 base to trimming and J lost 8 bases, with 14 bases between them. The germline gives CDR1 MNHNS, CDR2 SASEGT. The CDR3, as DNA: TGTGCCAGCAGTGAAGGTCAGCCAACGCGGGGCTACACCTTC. Amino acid sequence: CASSEGQPTRGYTF.

The rearrangement uses TRBV25-1 and TRBJ1-2; possible D gene TRBD1, 6 bases. The CDR3 loop spans 14 amino acids. Trimming removed 4 bases from V and 4 bases from J, with 13 bases in between. CDR1 and CDR2 from the germline V gene are MGHDK and SYGVNS. The DNA of the CDR3 is TGTGCCAGCAGTGCCCGGACAGCTTCCTATGGCTACACCTTC. Protein: CASSARTASYGYTF.

The chain couples TRBV28 to TRBJ1-2, with D possibly matching TRBD1 (6 bases). V was clipped by 5 bases and J by 8 bases, with 24 bases between them. Germline assignment: CDR1 MDHEN and CDR2 SYDVKM. The CDR3 loop spans 16 amino acids. Here the CDR3 reads CASSPLRLRGGYGYTF. The CDR3 nucleotides read TGTGCCAGCAGTCCCCTCCGCCTGAGAGGGGGATACGGCTACACCTTC.

V is TRBV28 and J is TRBJ1-1; 7 bases match TRBD1. This CDR3 has 15 amino acids. Germline CDR1 is MDHEN and CDR2 is SYDVKM. V lost 5 bases to trimming and J lost 4 bases; unmatched junction nucleotides: 10. The CDR3 nucleotides are TGTGCCAGCAGTGGAGAGGGGGCGGGCCTCACTGAAGCTTTCTTT. As protein: CASSGEGAGLTEAFF.

The genes are TRBV9 and TRBJ2-3; TRBD2 aligns across 8 bases. Germline CDR1 and CDR2: SGDLS and YYNGEE. This CDR3 has 15 amino acids. V shed 3 bases, J shed 4 bases, and the junction held 7 bases outside the gene matches. CDR3 in DNA: TGTGCCAGCAGCGAAGCGGGAGTTCCGCCAGATACGCAGTATTTT. It codes for CASSEAGVPPDTQYF.

V gene TRBV6-1 combines with J gene TRBJ2-3, with 7 positions matching TRBD2. Germline values: CDR1 MNHNS, CDR2 SASEGT. V was clipped by 4 bases and J by 4 bases; unmatched bases: 8. This CDR3 is built from 15 residues. The CDR3 region has the DNA TGTGCCAGCAGTGGAGCGGGATCGGGCTCAGATACGCAGTATTTT. Translated, it gives CASSGAGSGSDTQYF.

The chain recombines TRBV6-5 with TRBJ2-7; D call uncertain. CDR3 length: 14 amino acids. V dropped 5 bases and J dropped 9 bases, with 20 bases sitting between them. The V gene's germline CDR1 is MNHEY and CDR2 SVGAGI. CDR3 DNA: TGTGCCAGCAGTCCTCGTTCCGATGGGGAATCGCAGTACTTC. The encoded protein is CASSPRSDGESQYF.

There are a few counts of this clone. V usage is TRBV7-6 and J usage is TRBJ2-3; 11 nucleotides agree with TRBD2. The CDR3 is 16 residues long. Germline V CDR1 and CDR2: SGHVS, FNYEAQ. V was pared by 3 bases and J by 5 bases, with 7 bases of the junction left unmatched. CDR3 loop: CASSFIAGGLLDTQYF. CDR3 nucleotides: TGTGCCAGCAGCTTTATAGCGGGAGGGCTCCTAGATACGCAGTATTTT.

This chain connects TRBV6-5 to TRBJ2-3; D not certain. The V gene's germline CDR1 is MNHEY and CDR2 SVGAGI. The CDR3 sequence is 15 residues long. V lost 6 bases and J lost 2, with 15 bases in between. The CDR3 protein is CASSQDSPTTDTQYF. The CDR3 DNA reads as TGTGCCAGCAGCCAAGACTCACCCACCACAGATACGCAGTATTTT.

The CDR3 nucleotides read TGTGCCAGCAGTTACGAGTTCAGGGGAGCCTATGGCTACACCTTC. Protein product: CASSYEFRGAYGYTF. J is TRBJ1-2 and V is TRBV6-5; a possible D gene is TRBD1 (6 bases). The ends were cut back, 2 bases at V and 4 bases at J, with 14 bases in the middle. The length of the CDR3 is 15 residues. Germline assignment: CDR1 MNHEY and CDR2 SVGAGI.

This clone has only one observation. The V gene is TRBV19, the J gene TRBJ2-3; 11 bases are shared with TRBD2. The V and J ends lost 5 bases and 4 bases, in that order; junction bases with no gene match: 8. The CDR3 is 16 residues long. Per the germline V gene, CDR1 is LNHDA and CDR2 is SQIVND (reference sequence). CDR3 DNA: TGTGCCAGTAGTCGGACTAGCGGGCTAATAGCAGATACGCAGTATTTT. Translating it yields CASSRTSGLIADTQYF.

The chain combines TRBV27 with TRBJ2-7; 10 bases are shared with TRBD1. The V segment lost 4 bases and the J segment 2 bases; nucleotides outside the gene matches: 2. The germline gives CDR1 MNHEY, CDR2 SMNVEV (reference sequence). The CDR3 has 14 amino acids. In DNA form, the CDR3 reads TGTGCCAGCAGTTACGGACAGGGGGCCTACGAGCAGTACTTC. Amino acids: CASSYGQGAYEQYF.

The V gene is TRBV7-9, the J gene TRBJ2-3; D may be TRBD1 or TRBD2 (5 bases each). The CDR3 length is 17 residues. Germline assignment: CDR1 SEHNR and CDR2 FQNEAQ (reference sequence). V was trimmed by 5 bases and J by 0 bases, leaving 18 bases between them. The chain's CDR3 is CASSHKMGPSSTDTQYF. CDR3 DNA: TGTGCCAGCAGCCACAAAATGGGACCCAGTAGCACAGATACGCAGTATTTT.

The gene calls are TRBV7-9 and TRBJ2-3; TRBD1 matches 10 bases. Germline V gene lookup returns CDR1 SEHNR and CDR2 FQNEAQ (reference sequence). This CDR3 has 17 amino acids. Trimming at V came to 5 bases and at J to 2 bases, leaving 10 bases not matched to a gene. Here the CDR3 reads CASSPTGGSAITDTQYF. CDR3 in DNA: TGTGCCAGCAGCCCGACAGGGGGCAGCGCAATCACAGATACGCAGTATTTT.

This clone showed up just once. This chain links TRBV30 with TRBJ1-2; possible D gene TRBD1, 6 bases. The CDR3 is 14 amino acids. The V and J ends lost 5 bases and 2 bases respectively, with 15 bases between them. The V gene's germline CDR1 is GTSNPN and CDR2 SVGIG (reference sequence). This chain's CDR3 is CAWGTGIGNYGYTF. CDR3 nucleotide sequence: TGTGCCTGGGGAACAGGGATAGGCAACTATGGCTACACCTTC. Supplemented by reference TRBV30 and TRBJ1-2, the full variable domain reads SQTIHQWPATLVQPVGSPLSLECTVEGTSNPNLYWYRQAAGRGLQLLFYSVGIGQISSEVPQNLSASRPQDRQFILSSKKLLLSDSGFYLCAWGTGIGNYGYTFGSGTRLTVV.

The chain is built from TRBV23-1 and TRBJ1-1; a possible D gene is TRBD1 (5 bases). TRBV23-1 is flagged as an ORF with uncertain function. The ends were cut back, 3 bases at V and 6 bases at J, with 17 bases in the middle. The CDR3 spans 15 residues. DNA for the CDR3: TGCGCCAGCAGTCAGAGGCACTGCAGGGAACCTGAAGCTTTCTTT. Translation gives CASSQRHCREPEAFF.

The V gene is TRBV6-1, the J gene TRBJ1-2; D might be TRBD1 (6 bases). The CDR3 extends over 15 amino acids. The V and J ends lost 10 bases and 3 bases respectively, with 21 bases between them. Germline values: CDR1 MNHNS, CDR2 SASEGT. The chain's CDR3 is CATHSVTGIDYGYTF. The CDR3 bases are TGTGCCACTCACTCGGTGACAGGAATAGACTATGGCTACACCTTC.

This rearrangement joins TRBV5-4 to TRBJ2-7; no reliable D call. Trimming took off 4 bases at V and 6 bases at J, with 11 bases between the two ends. The CDR3 runs 12 residues. The germline CDR1 and CDR2 sequences are SGHNT and YYREEE (reference sequence). CDR3 DNA sequence: TGTGCCAGCAGCGGAACGACCGGCGAGCAGTACTTC. It specifies CASSGTTGEQYF. Drawing the rest from reference TRBV5-4 and TRBJ2-7, the complete variable domain is ETGVTQSPTHLIKTRGQQVTLRCSSQSGHNTVSWYQQALGQGPQFIFQYYREEENGRGNFPPRFSGLQFPNYSSELNVNALELDDSALYLCASSGTTGEQYFGPGTRLTVT.

This clone was found once. The chain is built from TRBV7-9 and TRBJ2-3, with D unresolved. This CDR3 spans 14 amino acids. The germline gives CDR1 SEHNR, CDR2 FQNEAQ (reference sequence). V dropped 3 bases and J dropped 3 bases, with 10 bases sitting between them. CDR3 nucleotides: TGTGCCAGCAGCTTCTCACGGTTTACAGATACGCAGTATTTT. This sequence encodes CASSFSRFTDTQYF.

The rearrangement links TRBV7-9 to TRBJ2-6; D ambiguous. Trimming removed 3 bases at V and 4 bases at J, with 4 bases between. The CDR3 extends over 13 amino acids. Per germline, CDR1 SEHNR and CDR2 FQNEAQ (reference sequence). CDR3 in amino acids: CASSLVGANVLTF. CDR3 coding DNA: TGTGCCAGCAGCTTGGTCGGGGCCAACGTCCTGACTTTC.

CDR3 DNA: TGTGCCAGCAGCGCGGGTGCGAGCAATCAGCCCCAGCATTTT. Translation: CASSAGASNQPQHF. The gene calls are TRBV6-5 and TRBJ1-5; D unclear. CDR1 MNHEY and CDR2 SVGAGI come from the germline V gene. V was cut by 6 bases and J by 1 base, with 10 bases left in between. The CDR3 length is 14 residues.

The chain employs TRBV27 and TRBJ2-1; 10 nucleotides line up with TRBD2. After removal of 8 bases from V and 2 bases from J, the junction contained 6 bases not matched to a gene. Germline V gene data show CDR1 as MNHEY and CDR2 as SMNVEV (reference sequence). This CDR3 has 15 residues. In DNA form, the CDR3 reads TGTGCCAGCTCTAGCGGGAGCGGAGCCTACAATGAGCAGTTCTTC. Its translation is CASSSGSGAYNEQFF.

This clone was seen more than once but under ten times. This chain uses TRBV25-1 with TRBJ2-2, with D unresolved. Germline lookup yields CDR1 MGHDK and CDR2 SYGVNS. The ends were cut back, 3 bases at V and 7 bases at J, with 6 bases in the middle. CDR3 length: 12 residues. CDR3 loop: CASSDRIGELFF. CDR3 coding DNA: TGTGCCAGCAGTGATAGGATCGGGGAGCTGTTTTTT. The entire variable domain, with the rest obtained from reference TRBV25-1 and TRBJ2-2, is as follows: EADIYQTPRYLVIGTGKKITLECSQTMGHDKMYWYQQDPGMELHLIHYSYGVNSTEKGDLSSESTVSRIRTEHFPLTLESARPSHTSQYLCASSDRIGELFFGEGSRLTVL.

V gene TRBV19 combines with J gene TRBJ2-1, with a tentative D call TRBD2 (7 bases). The V end lost 2 bases, the J end lost 5 bases, and 13 bases lay between the germline ends. The germline V gene has CDR1 LNHDA and CDR2 SQIVND (reference sequence). The CDR3 sequence is 15 residues long. CDR3 bases: TGTGCCAGTAGTATATCGGGGGGCGGGAACAATGAGCAGTTCTTC. Translating it yields CASSISGGGNNEQFF.

The chain combines TRBV19 with TRBJ2-1; no definite D call. The CDR3 is 12 amino acids. Trimming took off 4 bases at V and 9 bases at J, with 10 bases between the two ends. Germline values: CDR1 LNHDA, CDR2 SQIVND (reference sequence). The CDR3 nucleotides are TGTGCCAGTAGTAGGGTCGGCGGTGAGCAGTTCTTC. It yields the protein CASSRVGGEQFF.

The rearrangement uses TRBV5-1 and TRBJ2-5, with D unclear. The CDR3 contains 12 residues. Germline V gives CDR1 SGHRS, CDR2 YFSETQ. V lost 1 base, J lost 3 bases, and 4 bases lay in between. The CDR3 nucleotides are TGCGCCAGCAGCTTGTTAGAAGAGACCCAGTACTTC. Amino acids: CASSLLEETQYF.